A selection of T cell receptor beta chains follows, all from one sample in a study of T cell changes during pregnancy in multiple sclerosis. Using immunoSEQ multiplex PCR, the repertoire was profiled, and TCRdb retains in-frame clones only, with some absent. The sample holds about 59,000 clones; 94% are singletons and the top ten take about 2.5%. Sequenced here: CD8+ T cells from peripheral blood mononuclear cells, sampled after pregnancy. Receptors were obtained from a female donor with multiple sclerosis, enrolled in a pregnancy study. CDR3s include the opening cysteine and the closing phenylalanine or tryptophan. The D gene is left open where the match is weak. Size values are once, few and many counts, or a class for expanded clones, and some rows have none.

d_call: TRBD1
clone_size: .
j_call: TRBJ2-1
v_call: TRBV2
cdr3_nt: TGTGCCAGCAGTGAGGCAGGGGGATACAATGAGCAGTTCTTC
cdr3_aa: CASSEAGGYNEQFF

d_call: .
clone_size: .
j_call: TRBJ2-1
v_call: TRBV10-3
cdr3_nt: TGTGCCATCAAGGAGGCTAGGAGGGACAATGAGCAGTTCTTC
cdr3_aa: CAIKEARRDNEQFF

d_call: TRBD1
clone_size: .
j_call: TRBJ1-2
v_call: TRBV15
cdr3_nt: TGTGCCACCGGAGGGGGCAACGGCTACACCTTC
cdr3_aa: CATGGGNGYTF

d_call: TRBD1
clone_size: .
j_call: TRBJ1-1
v_call: TRBV25-1
cdr3_nt: TGTGCCAGCAGTGTAACAGGGGGCAGGACTGAAGCTTTCTTT
cdr3_aa: CASSVTGGRTEAFF

d_call: TRBD2
clone_size: .
j_call: TRBJ2-1
v_call: TRBV7-6
cdr3_nt: TGTGCCAGCAGCTCGGTAGCGGGAGACTACAATGAGCAGTTCTTC
cdr3_aa: CASSSVAGDYNEQFF

d_call: TRBD2
clone_size: .
j_call: TRBJ2-1
v_call: TRBV19
cdr3_nt: TGTGCCAGTATGTTAGCGGGAGGATCCTACAATGAGCAGTTCTTC
cdr3_aa: CASMLAGGSYNEQFF

d_call: .
clone_size: .
j_call: TRBJ1-2
v_call: TRBV2
cdr3_nt: TGTGCCAGCAGTGAAGCTGGCAGGGGTGATGGCTACACCTTC
cdr3_aa: CASSEAGRGDGYTF

d_call: .
clone_size: .
j_call: TRBJ2-2
v_call: TRBV19
cdr3_nt: TGTGCCAGTAGTATTATGGCCCCCGGGGAGCTGTTTTTT
cdr3_aa: CASSIMAPGELFF

d_call: .
clone_size: once
j_call: TRBJ2-3
v_call: TRBV28
cdr3_nt: TGTGCCACCCTGGGCCAACAAGATACGCAGTATTTT
cdr3_aa: CATLGQQDTQYF

d_call: .
clone_size: .
j_call: TRBJ1-2
v_call: TRBV27
cdr3_nt: TGTGCCAGCAGTCAATACAGGGACCCAAACTATGGCTACACCTTC
cdr3_aa: CASSQYRDPNYGYTF

d_call: .
clone_size: once
j_call: TRBJ2-7
v_call: TRBV4-1
cdr3_nt: TGCGCCAGCAGCCATGACGAAGGGGCCTACGAGCAGTACTTC
cdr3_aa: CASSHDEGAYEQYF

d_call: TRBD1
clone_size: .
j_call: TRBJ2-3
v_call: TRBV4-3
cdr3_nt: TGCGCCAGCAGCCAAGAGGGACAGGGTACAGATACGCAGTATTTT
cdr3_aa: CASSQEGQGTDTQYF

d_call: TRBD2
clone_size: .
j_call: TRBJ2-1
v_call: TRBV7-7
cdr3_nt: TGTGCCAGCAGCGAGGGACTAGCGGGAATCAGTGAGCAGTTCTTC
cdr3_aa: CASSEGLAGISEQFF

d_call: .
clone_size: .
j_call: TRBJ1-5
v_call: TRBV7-9
cdr3_nt: TGTGCCAGCAGCGACTTTAGCAATCAGCCCCAGCATTTT
cdr3_aa: CASSDFSNQPQHF

d_call: .
clone_size: .
j_call: TRBJ2-4
v_call: TRBV4-1
cdr3_nt: TGCGCCAGCAGCCGGATAACAGGTCCGCTCAAAAACATTCAGTACTTC
cdr3_aa: CASSRITGPLKNIQYF

d_call: TRBD2
clone_size: once
j_call: TRBJ2-7
v_call: TRBV19
cdr3_nt: TGTGCCAGTAGCTCGGGACTAGCGGGAGGGCTAGCCTCCGAGCAGTACTTC
cdr3_aa: CASSSGLAGGLASEQYF

d_call: TRBD1
clone_size: .
j_call: TRBJ2-1
v_call: TRBV19
cdr3_nt: TGTGCCAGTTACGACTCACAGGGGGCTGGGAATGAGCAGTTCTTC
cdr3_aa: CASYDSQGAGNEQFF

d_call: .
clone_size: .
j_call: TRBJ2-1
v_call: TRBV9
cdr3_nt: TGTGCCAGCAGCGTAGGAGGGAAACCCGACTACAATGAGCAGTTCTTC
cdr3_aa: CASSVGGKPDYNEQFF

d_call: TRBD1
clone_size: .
j_call: TRBJ1-1
v_call: TRBV5-1
cdr3_nt: TGCGCCAGCAGCTTTTCGGGACAGGGGGGGACTGAAGCTTTCTTT
cdr3_aa: CASSFSGQGGTEAFF

d_call: TRBD2
clone_size: .
j_call: TRBJ2-7
v_call: TRBV7-9
cdr3_nt: TGTGCCAGCAGCACAGGGACTAGCGGCTCCTACGAGCAGTACTTC
cdr3_aa: CASSTGTSGSYEQYF

d_call: TRBD2
clone_size: .
j_call: TRBJ2-7
v_call: TRBV19
cdr3_nt: TGTGCCAGTAGTATGACTAGCGGGGGATACGAGCAGTACTTC
cdr3_aa: CASSMTSGGYEQYF

d_call: .
clone_size: .
j_call: TRBJ2-7
v_call: TRBV19
cdr3_nt: TGTGCCACTGCAGTAGCCTTGGGCTACGAGCAGTACTTC
cdr3_aa: CATAVALGYEQYF

d_call: TRBD2
clone_size: .
j_call: TRBJ2-7
v_call: TRBV19
cdr3_nt: TGTGCCAGTAGTCATGGGACTAGCGGCTACGAGCAGTACTTC
cdr3_aa: CASSHGTSGYEQYF

d_call: TRBD2
clone_size: .
j_call: TRBJ2-1
v_call: TRBV30
cdr3_nt: TGTGCCCTGGAGCGACTAGCGGGTTACAATGAGCAGTTCTTC
cdr3_aa: CALERLAGYNEQFF

d_call: TRBD2
clone_size: .
j_call: TRBJ2-7
v_call: TRBV5-6
cdr3_nt: TGTGCCAGCAGCTTGGGGCAGACTAGCGCCTACGAGCAGTACTTC
cdr3_aa: CASSLGQTSAYEQYF

d_call: TRBD1
clone_size: .
j_call: TRBJ1-1
v_call: TRBV9
cdr3_nt: TGTGCCAGCAGCGTAGTATCAGGGACAGACACTGAAGCTTTCTTT
cdr3_aa: CASSVVSGTDTEAFF

d_call: .
clone_size: .
j_call: TRBJ2-3
v_call: TRBV5-6
cdr3_nt: TGTGCCAGCAGCTTCGGGACACTCAGCACAGATACGCAGTATTTT
cdr3_aa: CASSFGTLSTDTQYF

d_call: .
clone_size: .
j_call: TRBJ1-2
v_call: TRBV29-1
cdr3_nt: TGCAGCGTTCCTCAGGCTCCCCACTATGGCTACACCTTC
cdr3_aa: CSVPQAPHYGYTF

d_call: TRBD2
clone_size: .
j_call: TRBJ2-5
v_call: TRBV9
cdr3_nt: TGTGCCAGCAGCGACTCACCTAGCCTAGCGGGAGGGAGGGAAGAGACCCAGTACTTC
cdr3_aa: CASSDSPSLAGGREETQYF

d_call: TRBD1
clone_size: .
j_call: TRBJ1-5
v_call: TRBV6-5
cdr3_nt: TGTGCCAGCAGGGAGACAGGGTATAGCAATCAGCCCCAGCATTTT
cdr3_aa: CASRETGYSNQPQHF

d_call: TRBD1
clone_size: .
j_call: TRBJ2-1
v_call: TRBV5-1
cdr3_nt: TGCGCCAGCAGGGGACAGCCACCCTACAATGAGCAGTTCTTC
cdr3_aa: CASRGQPPYNEQFF

d_call: .
clone_size: .
j_call: TRBJ1-5
v_call: TRBV19
cdr3_nt: TGTGCCAGTAGTATAACGGACTATAGCAATCAGCCCCAGCATTTT
cdr3_aa: CASSITDYSNQPQHF

d_call: TRBD1
clone_size: .
j_call: TRBJ2-7
v_call: TRBV5-6
cdr3_nt: TGTGCCAGCAGATCCGAAGACAGGGGAATCGACGAGCAGTACTTC
cdr3_aa: CASRSEDRGIDEQYF

d_call: .
clone_size: .
j_call: TRBJ1-2
v_call: TRBV19
cdr3_nt: TGTGCCAGTAGTTCCTCAGGGGTGTCTAACTATGGCTACACCTTC
cdr3_aa: CASSSSGVSNYGYTF

d_call: .
clone_size: .
j_call: TRBJ2-2
v_call: TRBV19
cdr3_nt: TGTGCCAGTAGACCAAGAAGGGGCAATAACACCGGGGAGCTGTTTTTT
cdr3_aa: CASRPRRGNNTGELFF

d_call: TRBD2
clone_size: few
j_call: TRBJ2-7
v_call: TRBV7-6
cdr3_nt: TGTGCCAGCGCCCCTCTAGCGGGAGGGCTTTGGGAGCAGTACTTC
cdr3_aa: CASAPLAGGLWEQYF

d_call: .
clone_size: .
j_call: TRBJ2-3
v_call: TRBV4-3
cdr3_nt: TGCGCCAGCAGCCAAGATGTCGTGGAGGGGATCACAGATACGCAGTATTTT
cdr3_aa: CASSQDVVEGITDTQYF

d_call: .
clone_size: .
j_call: TRBJ2-7
v_call: TRBV5-4
cdr3_nt: TGTGCCAGCAGCCCCACGGGAACCTACGAGCAGTACTTC
cdr3_aa: CASSPTGTYEQYF

d_call: TRBD1
clone_size: .
j_call: TRBJ2-3
v_call: TRBV19
cdr3_nt: TGTGCCAGTAGCCAGGGGGCAGATACGCAGTATTTT
cdr3_aa: CASSQGADTQYF

d_call: .
clone_size: .
j_call: TRBJ2-2
v_call: TRBV4-1
cdr3_nt: TGCGCCAGCAGCCGGGAAGGGGGGGACACGAACACCGGGGAGCTGTTTTTT
cdr3_aa: CASSREGGDTNTGELFF